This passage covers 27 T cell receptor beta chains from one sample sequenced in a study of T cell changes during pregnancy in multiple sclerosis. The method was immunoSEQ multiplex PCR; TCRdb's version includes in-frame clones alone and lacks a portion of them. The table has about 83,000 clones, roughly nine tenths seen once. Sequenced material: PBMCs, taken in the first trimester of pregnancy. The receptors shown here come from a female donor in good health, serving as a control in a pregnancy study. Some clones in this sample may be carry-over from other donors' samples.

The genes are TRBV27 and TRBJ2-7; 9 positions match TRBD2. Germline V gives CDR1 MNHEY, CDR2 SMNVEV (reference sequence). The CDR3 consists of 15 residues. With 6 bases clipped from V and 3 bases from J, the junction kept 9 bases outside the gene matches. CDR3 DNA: TGTGCCAGCAGCAAGGTGGCGGGAGGGGACTACGAGCAGTACTTC. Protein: CASSKVAGGDYEQYF.

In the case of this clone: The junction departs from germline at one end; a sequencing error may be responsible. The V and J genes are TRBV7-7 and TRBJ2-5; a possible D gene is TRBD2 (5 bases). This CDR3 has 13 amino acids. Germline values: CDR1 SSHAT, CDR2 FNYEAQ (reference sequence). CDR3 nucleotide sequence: TGTGCTAGCAGCTACGGGGTTCAAGAGACCCAGTACTTC. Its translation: CASSYGVQETQYF.

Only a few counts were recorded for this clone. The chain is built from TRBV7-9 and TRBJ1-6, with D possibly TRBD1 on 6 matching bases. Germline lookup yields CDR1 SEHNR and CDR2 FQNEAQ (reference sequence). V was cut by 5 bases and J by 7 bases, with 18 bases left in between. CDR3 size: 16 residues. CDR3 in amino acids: CASSNRTVRDNSPLHF. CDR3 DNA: TGTGCCAGCAGCAATAGGACAGTAAGAGACAATTCACCCCTCCACTTT.

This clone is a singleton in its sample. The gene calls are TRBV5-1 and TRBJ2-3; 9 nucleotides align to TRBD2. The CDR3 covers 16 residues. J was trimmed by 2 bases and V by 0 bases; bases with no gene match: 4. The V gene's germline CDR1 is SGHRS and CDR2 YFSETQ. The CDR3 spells CASSLASSGATDTQYF. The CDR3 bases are TGCGCCAGCAGCTTGGCCTCTAGCGGGGCCACAGATACGCAGTATTTT.

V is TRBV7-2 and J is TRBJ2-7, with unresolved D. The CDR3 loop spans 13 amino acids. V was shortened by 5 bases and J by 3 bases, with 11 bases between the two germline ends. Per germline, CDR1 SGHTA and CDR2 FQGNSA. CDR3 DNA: TGTGCCAGCAGCCCTCTAGGTCTCTACGAGCAGTACTTC. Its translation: CASSPLGLYEQYF.

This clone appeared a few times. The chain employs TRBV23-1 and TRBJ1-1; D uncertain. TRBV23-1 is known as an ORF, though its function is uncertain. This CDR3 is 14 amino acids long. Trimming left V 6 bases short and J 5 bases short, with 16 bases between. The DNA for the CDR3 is TGCGCCAGCAGCTTACCAACGGGAAGGACTGAAGCTTTCTTT. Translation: CASSLPTGRTEAFF.

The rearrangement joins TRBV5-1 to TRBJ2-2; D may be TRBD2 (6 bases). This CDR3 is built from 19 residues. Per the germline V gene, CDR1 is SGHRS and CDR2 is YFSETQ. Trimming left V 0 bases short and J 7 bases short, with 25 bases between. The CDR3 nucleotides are TGCGCCAGCAGCTTGGCCACCCAAGGGACTGACCCATCGGACGGGGAGCTGTTTTTT. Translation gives CASSLATQGTDPSDGELFF.

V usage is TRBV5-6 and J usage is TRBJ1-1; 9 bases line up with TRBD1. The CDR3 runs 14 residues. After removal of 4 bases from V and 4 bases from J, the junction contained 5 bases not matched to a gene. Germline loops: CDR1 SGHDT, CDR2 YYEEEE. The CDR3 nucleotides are TGTGCCAGCAGCGCACGACAGGGGGTCACTGAAGCTTTCTTT. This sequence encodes CASSARQGVTEAFF. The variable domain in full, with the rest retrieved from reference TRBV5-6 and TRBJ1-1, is DAGVTQSPTHLIKTRGQQVTLRCSPKSGHDTVSWYQQALGQGPQFIFQYYEEEERQRGNFPDRFSGHQFPNYSSELNVNALLLGDSALYLCASSARQGVTEAFFGQGTRLTVV.

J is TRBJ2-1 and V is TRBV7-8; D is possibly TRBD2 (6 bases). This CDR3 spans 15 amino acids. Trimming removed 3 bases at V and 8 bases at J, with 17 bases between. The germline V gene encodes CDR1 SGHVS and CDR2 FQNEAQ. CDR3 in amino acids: CASSLGLATGYEQFF. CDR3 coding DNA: TGTGCCAGCAGCTTGGGACTCGCCACGGGCTATGAGCAGTTCTTC.

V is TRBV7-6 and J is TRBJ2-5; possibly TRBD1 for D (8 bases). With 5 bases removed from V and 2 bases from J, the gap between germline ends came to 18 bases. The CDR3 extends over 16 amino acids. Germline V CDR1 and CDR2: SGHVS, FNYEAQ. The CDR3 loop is CASSKTGEGSQETQYF. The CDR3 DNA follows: TGTGCCAGCAGCAAGACAGGGGAGGGGTCTCAAGAGACCCAGTACTTC.

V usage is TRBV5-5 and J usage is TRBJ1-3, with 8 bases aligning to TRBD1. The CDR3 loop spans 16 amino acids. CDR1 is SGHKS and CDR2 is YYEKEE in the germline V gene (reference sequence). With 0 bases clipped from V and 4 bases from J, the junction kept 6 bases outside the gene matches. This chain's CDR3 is CASSLVETGVGNTIYF. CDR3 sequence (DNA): TGTGCCAGCAGCTTGGTCGAGACAGGGGTAGGAAACACCATATATTTT.

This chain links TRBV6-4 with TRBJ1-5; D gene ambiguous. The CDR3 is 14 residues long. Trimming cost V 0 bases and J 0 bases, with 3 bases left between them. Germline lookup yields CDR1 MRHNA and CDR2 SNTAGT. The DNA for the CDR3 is TGTGCCAGCAGTGACTCATATAGCAATCAGCCCCAGCATTTT. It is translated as CASSDSYSNQPQHF.

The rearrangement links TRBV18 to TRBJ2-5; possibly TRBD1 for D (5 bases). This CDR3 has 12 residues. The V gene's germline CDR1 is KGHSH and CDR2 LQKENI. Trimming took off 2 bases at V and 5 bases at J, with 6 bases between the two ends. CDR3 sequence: CASSPRGETQYF. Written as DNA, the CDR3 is TGTGCCAGCTCACCAAGGGGCGAGACCCAGTACTTC.

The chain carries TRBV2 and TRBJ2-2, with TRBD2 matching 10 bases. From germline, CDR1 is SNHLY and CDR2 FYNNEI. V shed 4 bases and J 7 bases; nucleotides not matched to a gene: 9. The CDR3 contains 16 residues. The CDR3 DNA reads TGTGCCAGCAGTGTAGCAGCGGGGGGGCCTGGCGGGGAGCTGTTTTTT. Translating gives CASSVAAGGPGGELFF.

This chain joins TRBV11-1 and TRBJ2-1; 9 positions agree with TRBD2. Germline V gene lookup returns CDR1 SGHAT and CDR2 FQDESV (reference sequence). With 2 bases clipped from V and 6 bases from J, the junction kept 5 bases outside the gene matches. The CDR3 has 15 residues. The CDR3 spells CASSLKLAGRNEQFF. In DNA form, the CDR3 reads TGTGCCAGCAGCTTAAAACTAGCGGGTCGCAATGAGCAGTTCTTC.

This CDR3 reads CASSPQIAGRTYNEQFF. The DNA for the CDR3 is TGTGCCAGCAGCCCCCAAATAGCGGGACGGACCTACAATGAGCAGTTCTTC. V is TRBV5-6 and J is TRBJ2-1, with 8 bases lining up with TRBD2. Losses at the gene ends were 4 bases for V and 2 bases for J; bases not matched to a gene: 11. Germline V gene lookup returns CDR1 SGHDT and CDR2 YYEEEE. The CDR3 loop spans 17 amino acids.

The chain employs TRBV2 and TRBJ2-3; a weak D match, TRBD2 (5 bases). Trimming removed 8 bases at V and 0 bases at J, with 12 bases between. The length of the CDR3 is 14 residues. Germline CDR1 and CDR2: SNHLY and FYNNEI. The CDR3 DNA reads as TGTGCCAGCTGTTTACTAGGGAGCACAGATACGCAGTATTTT. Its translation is CASCLLGSTDTQYF.

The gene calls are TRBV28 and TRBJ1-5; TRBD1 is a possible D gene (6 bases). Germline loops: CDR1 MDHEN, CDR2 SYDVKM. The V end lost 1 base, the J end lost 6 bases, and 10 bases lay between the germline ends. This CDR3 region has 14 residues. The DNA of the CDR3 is TGTGCCAGCAGTTTATTGCAGGGGCGTCAGCCCCAGCATTTT. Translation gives CASSLLQGRQPQHF.

CDR3 in amino acids: CASSLEAGNQPQHF. The CDR3 nucleotides read TGTGCCAGCAGCTTAGAGGCGGGCAATCAGCCCCAGCATTTT. This chain uses TRBV7-2 with TRBJ1-5; D is ambiguous. The germline gives CDR1 SGHTA, CDR2 FQGNSA. The CDR3 is 14 amino acids. V lost 1 base to trimming and J lost 2 bases, with 6 bases between them.

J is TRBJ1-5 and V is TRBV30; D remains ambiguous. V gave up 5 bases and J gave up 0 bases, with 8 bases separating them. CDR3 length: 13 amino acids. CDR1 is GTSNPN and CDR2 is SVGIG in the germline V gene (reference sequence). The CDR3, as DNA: TGTGCCTGGGATCCCGGTAGCAATCAGCCCCAGCATTTT. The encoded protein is CAWDPGSNQPQHF.

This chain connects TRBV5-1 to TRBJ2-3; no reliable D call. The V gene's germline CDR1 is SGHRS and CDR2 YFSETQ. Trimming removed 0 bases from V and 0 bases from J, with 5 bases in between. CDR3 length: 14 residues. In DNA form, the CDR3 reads TGCGCCAGCAGCTTGGAACATAGCACAGATACGCAGTATTTT. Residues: CASSLEHSTDTQYF.

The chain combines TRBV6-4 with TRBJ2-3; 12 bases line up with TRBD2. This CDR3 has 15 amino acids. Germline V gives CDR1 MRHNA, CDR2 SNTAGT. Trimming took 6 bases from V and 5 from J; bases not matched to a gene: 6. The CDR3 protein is CASSQLAGGGDTQYF. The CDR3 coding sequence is TGTGCCAGCAGCCAACTAGCGGGAGGTGGAGATACGCAGTATTTT.

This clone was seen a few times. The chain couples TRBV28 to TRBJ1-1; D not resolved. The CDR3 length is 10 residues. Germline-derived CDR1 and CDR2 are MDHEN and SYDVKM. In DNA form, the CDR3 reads TGTGCGACGGGGTACACTGAAGCTTTCTTT. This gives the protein CATGYTEAFF.

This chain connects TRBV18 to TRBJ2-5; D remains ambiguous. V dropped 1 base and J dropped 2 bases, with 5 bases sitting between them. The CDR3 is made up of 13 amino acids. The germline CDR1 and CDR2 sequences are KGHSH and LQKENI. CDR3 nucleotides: TGTGCCAGCTCACCACAACAGCAAGAGACCCAGTACTTC. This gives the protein CASSPQQQETQYF.

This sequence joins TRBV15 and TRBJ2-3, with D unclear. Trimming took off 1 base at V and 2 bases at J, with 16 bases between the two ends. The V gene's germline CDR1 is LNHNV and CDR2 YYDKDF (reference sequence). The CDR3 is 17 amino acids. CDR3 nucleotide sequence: TGTGCCACCAGCAGAGGCCCTCCGCTAGGTTCCACAGATACGCAGTATTTT. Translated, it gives CATSRGPPLGSTDTQYF.

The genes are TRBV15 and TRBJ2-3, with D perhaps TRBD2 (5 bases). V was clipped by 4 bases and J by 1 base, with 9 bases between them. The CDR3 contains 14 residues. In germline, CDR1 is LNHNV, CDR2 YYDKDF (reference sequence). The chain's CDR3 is CATSTHGGTDTQYF. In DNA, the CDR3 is TGTGCCACCAGCACCCACGGGGGCACAGATACGCAGTATTTT.

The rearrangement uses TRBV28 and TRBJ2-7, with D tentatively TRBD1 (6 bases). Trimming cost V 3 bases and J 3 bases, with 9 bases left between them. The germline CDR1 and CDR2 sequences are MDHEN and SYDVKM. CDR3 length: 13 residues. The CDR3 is CASSFLGGYEQYF. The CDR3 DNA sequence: TGTGCCAGCAGTTTTTTAGGGGGCTACGAGCAGTACTTC.